This T cell receptor (beta chain) was obtained from a study of identical twins. Study-wide findings and caveats: The study found excess low generation probability among twin-shared out-of-frame alpha sequences.

A universal primer site came from template switching; cDNA carried unique molecular identifiers. From the 5' RACE reads, TCRdb called clonotypes with MiXCR, one entry per CDR3 protein. The profile shows more than 1.5 million distinct CDR3 sequences, less than 40% of them singletons. Concerning this clonotype itself: Its antigen is as yet unknown.

The V gene lost 6 bases and the J gene lost 3 bases, with 18 bases spanning the gap. Looked up from germline, CDR1 is MNHNS and CDR2 is SASEGT. The CDR3 contains 16 residues. The receptor's source is a newborn girl in good health. Sequenced input: cord blood. The rearrangement links TRBV6-1 to TRBJ2-1; D may be TRBD2 (6 bases). The CDR3 nucleotides read TGTGCCAGCAGAGCTATCCGGGACTCTCTCTACAATGAGCAGTTCTTC. Residues: CASRAIRDSLYNEQFF.